The 27 T cell receptor beta chains in this list originate from one sample, sequenced in a study of T cells in women clearing cervical HPV infection. Here immunoSEQ multiplex PCR was the method, and the copy in TCRdb shows in-frame clones only, minus some. Its listing shows 25,000 to 35,000 clones. Sequencing used blood buffy coat. The source is a woman aged 18 to 75 with a cervical HPV16 infection that either progressed to CIN3+ or cleared (not recorded which).

On this clone itself: The read terminates 3 residues before the CDR3 end, so the remaining end is supplied by the germline J gene. The chain is built from TRBV14 and TRBJ1-2; tentative D call: TRBD1 (5 bases). This CDR3 comprises 14 residues. V lost 4 bases and J 6 bases, leaving 15 bases between the germline ends. Per germline, CDR1 SGHDN and CDR2 FVKESK. CDR3 protein: CASSPLPTRDGYTF. CDR3 DNA, as far as it was read: TGTGCCAGCAGCCCGCTCCCGACCAGGGATGGC.

Points on this clone: The CDR3 end falls 3 residues outside the read, so it is completed with the germline J gene. This chain joins TRBV6-2 or TRBV6-3 and TRBJ1-1; the D gene is possibly TRBD1 (5 bases). V was clipped by 6 bases and J by 5 bases, with 22 bases between them. In germline, CDR1 is MNHEY, CDR2 SVGEGT. The CDR3 covers 16 residues. CDR3 protein: CASRMGGIKRRTEAFF. CDR3 bases read: TGTGCCAGCAGAATGGGGGGGATTAAGAGAAGGACTGAA.

On this clone: The read ends 3 residues shy of where the CDR3 ends; the end is completed using the germline J gene. The chain couples TRBV28 to TRBJ2-5; 11 nucleotides match TRBD2. The CDR3 consists of 16 residues. Germline V gene data show CDR1 as MDHEN and CDR2 as SYDVKM. Losses at the gene ends were 5 bases for V and 5 bases for J; bases not matched to a gene: 10. The CDR3 here is CASSRLAGGKGETQYF. Incomplete CDR3 DNA: TGTGCCAGCAGTAGGCTAGCGGGGGGAAAGGGGGAGACC.

In the case of this clone: The read ends 3 residues shy of where the CDR3 ends; the end is completed using the germline J gene. The chain is built from TRBV2 and TRBJ1-1; maybe TRBD1 (6 bases). The germline V gene has CDR1 SNHLY and CDR2 FYNNEI. There are 16 residues in the CDR3. Partial CDR3 DNA: TGTGCCAGCAGTGCCCCCCGGGACAAGCCTTTCGACGAG. Amino acids: CASSAPRDKPFDE. The complete CDR3 reads CASSAPRDKPFDEAFF.

Turning to this clone: The read ends 3 residues shy of where the CDR3 ends; the end is completed using the germline J gene. The chain uses TRBV19 and TRBJ1-1; TRBD1 is a possible D gene (5 bases). The CDR3 sequence is 14 residues long. Germline values: CDR1 LNHDA, CDR2 SQIVND (reference sequence). Trimming shortened V by 4 bases and J by 2 bases, and 11 bases separated the two germline ends. The CDR3 loop reads CASSTRGPNTEAFF. The part of the CDR3 DNA that was read is TGTGCCAGTAGTACGAGGGGCCCCAACACTGAA.

About this clone: The CDR3 goes on 3 residues after the read ends, and that part is filled in from the germline J gene. The V call is TRBV2, the J call TRBJ2-5; the D gene is possibly TRBD2 (6 bases). This CDR3 is built from 17 residues. Looked up from germline, CDR1 is SNHLY and CDR2 is FYNNEI. Trimming shortened V by 8 bases and J by 0 bases, and 22 bases separated the two germline ends. CDR3 DNA, as far as it was read: TGTGCCAGCGATTTTAGTCGTGAGGAGGGTAACCAAGAGACC. Translation: CASDFSREEGNQET. The entire CDR3 protein reads CASDFSREEGNQETQYF.

With respect to this clone: The sample contains more than one DNA sequence encoding this CDR3. The chain's CDR3 is CASSIRGSYNEQFF. Partial CDR3 DNA: TGTGCCAGTAGTATCAGGGGTTCGTACAATGAG. The chain recombines TRBV19 with TRBJ2-1; a weak D match, TRBD1 (6 bases). The read halts 3 residues ahead of the CDR3 end, with the missing end drawn from the germline J gene. Per germline, CDR1 LNHDA and CDR2 SQIVND (reference sequence). The CDR3 loop spans 14 amino acids. V lost 3 bases and J lost 4, with 10 bases in between.

A note on this clone: The sequenced fragment ends 3 residues before the CDR3 boundary, so the rest is inferred from the germline J gene. V and J are TRBV11-2 and TRBJ1-4; D is possibly TRBD1 (5 bases). Germline V gene data show CDR1 as SGHAT and CDR2 as FQNNGV. The CDR3 extends over 15 amino acids. The V gene lost 1 base and the J gene lost 10 bases, with 16 bases spanning the gap. The DNA read from the CDR3 is TGTGCCAGCAGCTTAGTCCAAGGACTCGGGGGAAAA. Amino acid sequence: CASSLVQGLGGK. The full CDR3 protein is CASSLVQGLGGKLFF.

Notes on this clone: The missing CDR3 end, 3 residues past where the read stops, is filled in from the germline J gene. The chain recombines TRBV18 with TRBJ2-3, with a weak D call TRBD2 (7 bases). V was clipped by 3 bases and J by 0 bases, with 10 bases between them. Germline V gene data show CDR1 as KGHSH and CDR2 as LQKENI. The CDR3 is 15 amino acids. Incomplete CDR3 DNA: TGTGCCAGCTCACCGGGCGGGGGCAGCACAGATACG. As protein: CASSPGGGSTDT. The whole CDR3 is CASSPGGGSTDTQYF. Full variable domain (remainder filled in from reference TRBV18 and TRBJ2-3): NAGVMQNPRHLVRRRGQEARLRCSPMKGHSHVYWYRQLPEEGLKFMVYLQKENIIDESGMPKERFSAEFPKEGPSILRIQQVVRGDSAAYFCASSPGGGSTDTQYFGPGTRLTVL.

As concerns this clone: The read ends 3 residues early relative to the CDR3; the germline J gene fills the gap. This chain connects TRBV11-2 to TRBJ2-2; the D gene is possibly TRBD2 (5 bases). Germline V lookup: CDR1 SGHAT, CDR2 FQNNGV. V lost 5 bases and J lost 2, with 12 bases in between. The CDR3 is 15 residues long. The DNA read from the CDR3 is TGTGCCAGCAGCCAACAACTAGGTAACACCGGGGAG. Protein sequence: CASSQQLGNTGE. The CDR3 in full is CASSQQLGNTGELFF.

As concerns this clone: The missing CDR3 end, 3 residues past where the read stops, is filled in from the germline J gene. The chain joins TRBV30 to TRBJ2-3; TRBD1 is a possible D gene (5 bases). V lost 4 bases to trimming and J lost 1 base, with 15 bases between them. The germline V gene has CDR1 GTSNPN and CDR2 SVGIG (reference sequence). The CDR3 loop spans 15 amino acids. The CDR3 sequence: CAWTDIGAGTDTQYF. The covered CDR3 bases are TGTGCCTGGACTGATATTGGGGCTGGCACAGATACG.

On this clone itself: The sequence runs out 3 residues before the end of the CDR3; the remainder is reconstructed from the germline J gene. J is TRBJ2-4 and V is TRBV7-9; 8 positions match TRBD2. V shed 1 base, J shed 8 bases, and the junction held 4 bases outside the gene matches. Germline V CDR1 and CDR2: SEHNR, FQNEAQ (reference sequence). The length of the CDR3 is 14 residues. CDR3 DNA, as far as it was read: TGTGCCAGCAGCTTAGGTAGCGGGGCCTACATT. The encoded protein is CASSLGSGAYI. The whole CDR3 sequence is CASSLGSGAYIQYF.

About this clone itself: The read ends 3 residues early relative to the CDR3; the germline J gene fills the gap. The gene calls are TRBV20-1 and TRBJ2-1; possibly TRBD2 for D (7 bases). The germline V and J ends were trimmed by 2 bases and 7 bases, with 18 bases remaining between them. CDR3 length: 15 residues. Germline V gene lookup returns CDR1 DFQATT and CDR2 SNEGSKA (reference sequence). CDR3 protein: CSARKRGAAFNEQFF. The sequenced part of the CDR3 DNA is TGCAGTGCTAGAAAACGGGGGGCCGCGTTTAATGAG.

Of note for this clone: Sequencing ends 3 residues short of the CDR3 end; the germline J gene provides the rest. The chain combines TRBV7-3 with TRBJ1-1; 8 bases map to TRBD1. Germline V gene lookup returns CDR1 SGHTA and CDR2 FQGTGA. The CDR3 contains 13 residues. CDR3 sequence: CASSSIRGQEAFF. The sequenced CDR3 bases are TGTGCCAGCAGCTCCATCAGGGGGCAAGAA.

Remarks on this clone: The read falls 3 residues short of the CDR3 end, and the missing part is taken from the germline J gene. V usage is TRBV12-3 or TRBV12-4 and J usage is TRBJ2-3; tentative D call: TRBD2 (6 bases). Between the trimmed V and J ends, which lost 5 bases and 2 bases, there was a span of 14 bases. This CDR3 has 15 residues. The CDR3: CASSAGSGHTDTQYF. CDR3 DNA, as far as it was read: TGTGCCAGCAGTGCCGGAAGCGGGCACACAGATACG.

Turning to this clone: The missing CDR3 end, 3 residues past where the read stops, is filled in from the germline J gene. V usage is TRBV5-1 and J usage is TRBJ2-5, with 10 nucleotides matching TRBD2. The germline gives CDR1 SGHRS, CDR2 YFSETQ. The ends lost 4 bases at V and 5 bases at J; junction bases unmatched: 23. The CDR3 extends over 20 amino acids. This chain's CDR3 is CASSRRVAVGLAGADETQYF. The sequenced part of the CDR3 DNA is TGCGCCAGCAGCCGCCGAGTCGCGGTGGGGCTAGCGGGAGCCGATGAGACC. Based on the CDR3 plus reference TRBV5-1 and TRBJ2-5, the full variable domain is KAGVTQTPRYLIKTRGQQVTLSCSPISGHRSVSWYQQTPGQGLQFLFEYFSETQRNKGNFPGRFSGRQFSNSRSEMNVSTLELGDSALYLCASSRRVAVGLAGADETQYFGPGTRLLVL.

In the case of this clone: The observed sequence ends 3 residues before the CDR3 terminus, with the missing tail filled in from the germline J gene. This chain links TRBV13 with TRBJ2-5; possible D gene TRBD1, 6 bases. The V and J ends lost 4 bases and 6 bases respectively, with 9 bases between them. The V gene's germline CDR1 is PRHDT and CDR2 FYEKMQ (reference sequence). The CDR3 spans 12 residues. The CDR3 DNA, read in part, is TGTGCCAGCAGCTGCAGGGGACAGACC. Amino acids: CASSCRGQT. From start to end, the CDR3 is CASSCRGQTQYF.

The covered CDR3 bases are TGTGCCTGGAGTGGATGGACAGCTAACTATGGC. Translated: CAWSGWTANYG. The full CDR3 reads CAWSGWTANYGYTF. This chain connects TRBV30 to TRBJ1-2; possibly TRBD1 for D (6 bases). The CDR3 end lies 3 residues beyond the end of the read and is filled in from the germline J gene. Germline V gene lookup returns CDR1 GTSNPN and CDR2 SVGIG (reference sequence). There are 14 residues in the CDR3. With 1 base removed from V and 0 bases from J, the gap between germline ends came to 9 bases. The entire variable domain, with the rest obtained from reference TRBV30 and TRBJ1-2, is as follows: SQTIHQWPATLVQPVGSPLSLECTVEGTSNPNLYWYRQAAGRGLQLLFYSVGIGQISSEVPQNLSASRPQDRQFILSSKKLLLSDSGFYLCAWSGWTANYGYTFGSGTRLTVV.

Note on this clone: A junction end diverges from the germline sequence, so it may reflect a read error. The read finishes 3 residues shy of the CDR3 end, and the germline J gene is used to complete it. The sample carries other DNA sequences with the same CDR3. This sequence joins TRBV30 and TRBJ1-3; no clear D. The V gene's germline CDR1 is GTSNPN and CDR2 SVGIG (reference sequence). The CDR3 is made up of 16 amino acids. The CDR3 bases that were read are TGTGCCTGGAGCGGGGAAGGGTCAAGATCTGGAAACACA. Translation: CAWSGEGSRSGNT. The entire CDR3 protein is CAWSGEGSRSGNTIYF.

As concerns this clone: The read falls 3 residues short of the CDR3 end, and the missing part is taken from the germline J gene. This chain joins TRBV5-1 and TRBJ2-3; 7 bases map to TRBD2. V gave up 7 bases and J gave up 1 base; unmatched junction bases: 6. CDR1 is SGHRS and CDR2 is YFSETQ in the germline V gene. This CDR3 region has 14 residues. Incomplete CDR3 DNA: TGCGCCAGCCGCCCGGGGGGAGGCACAGATACG. Protein sequence: CASRPGGGTDT. The CDR3 as a whole reads CASRPGGGTDTQYF. Together with reference TRBV5-1 and TRBJ2-3, the CDR3 gives the full variable domain: KAGVTQTPRYLIKTRGQQVTLSCSPISGHRSVSWYQQTPGQGLQFLFEYFSETQRNKGNFPGRFSGRQFSNSRSEMNVSTLELGDSALYLCASRPGGGTDTQYFGPGTRLTVL.

As for this clone: The read ends 3 residues early relative to the CDR3; the germline J gene fills the gap. The chain combines TRBV5-6 with TRBJ1-2; 7 bases align to TRBD1. V lost 0 bases and J lost 0; bases outside the gene matches: 2. The germline V gene has CDR1 SGHDT and CDR2 YYEEEE. The CDR3 consists of 15 residues. The covered CDR3 bases are TGTGCCAGCAGCTTGGGGCAGGGGGCTAACTATGGC. Amino acid sequence: CASSLGQGANYG. The whole CDR3 sequence reads CASSLGQGANYGYTF.

Worth noting for this clone: Read data end 3 residues before the CDR3 end; the end is taken from the germline J gene. The genes are TRBV5-1 and TRBJ2-1; 12 bases map to TRBD2. The J segment lost 4 bases and the V segment lost 4 bases, leaving 9 bases of the junction unmatched. CDR1 and CDR2 (germline): SGHRS, YFSETQ. This CDR3 has 17 residues. The CDR3: CASSIRSGTSGYNEQFF. The covered CDR3 bases are TGCGCCAGCAGCATCAGATCCGGGACTAGCGGGTACAATGAG.

About this clone: The read terminates 3 residues before the CDR3 end, so the remaining end is supplied by the germline J gene. The J gene is TRBJ2-3, the V gene TRBV20-1; perhaps TRBD2 as D (7 bases). V shed 6 bases and J shed 6 bases, with 16 bases lying between them. This CDR3 has 13 residues. The germline V gene encodes CDR1 DFQATT and CDR2 SNEGSKA (reference sequence). CDR3 protein: CSAPEGGADTQYF. The part of the CDR3 DNA that was read is TGCAGTGCCCCGGAAGGGGGGGCGGATACG.

Details on this clone: The CDR3 goes on 3 residues after the read ends, and that part is filled in from the germline J gene. The chain carries TRBV2 and TRBJ1-2; TRBD1 is a possible D gene (5 bases). The germline V gene encodes CDR1 SNHLY and CDR2 FYNNEI. The CDR3 covers 14 residues. Incomplete CDR3 DNA: TGTGCCAGCAGTGGGGTGACACAGACAGATACC. This codes for CASSGVTQTDT. The complete CDR3 reads CASSGVTQTDTYTF.

On this clone: The read stops 3 residues short of the end of the CDR3; the missing end is completed from the germline J gene. V is TRBV5-4 and J is TRBJ1-2; 7 positions agree with TRBD1. The V gene's germline CDR1 is SGHNT and CDR2 YYREEE (reference sequence). Trimming took 6 bases from V and 4 from J; bases not matched to a gene: 15. CDR3 length equals 16 residues. The chain's CDR3 is CASILTQGGARYGYTF. The sequenced part of the CDR3 DNA is TGTGCCAGCATCCTTACTCAAGGGGGCGCCCGCTATGGC.

About this clone: The missing CDR3 end, 3 residues past where the read stops, is filled in from the germline J gene. The rearrangement uses TRBV30 and TRBJ1-2; D not certain. Per the germline V gene, CDR1 is GTSNPN and CDR2 is SVGIG (reference sequence). The CDR3 is made up of 13 amino acids. V was trimmed by 3 bases and J by 0 bases, leaving 8 bases between them. The sequenced part of the CDR3 DNA is TGTGCCTGGAGACAGCTATCTAACTATGGC. Its protein is CAWRQLSNYG. The complete CDR3 sequence is CAWRQLSNYGYTF.

This clone counts as medium-sized by frequency. The read gets to within 3 residues of the CDR3 end, and the germline J gene fills in the rest. V usage is TRBV2 and J usage is TRBJ1-2, with D tentatively TRBD1 (6 bases). V dropped 6 bases and J dropped 7 bases, with 15 bases sitting between them. CDR1 and CDR2 from the germline V gene are SNHLY and FYNNEI. The CDR3 has 13 amino acids. CDR3 sequence reads: CASRLQGFGGYTF. CDR3 DNA (partial): TGTGCCAGCAGGCTACAGGGTTTTGGTGGC.